These 20 T cell receptor beta chains were sequenced from one sample in a study of cytomegalovirus exposure and HLA in healthy donors. PCR used 60 Vbeta primers and 13 Jbeta primers. This table comes from immunoSEQ multiplex PCR, and its TCRdb copy is limited to in-frame clones, with some not included. The sample carries some 150,000 clones, 78% recorded once. Sequencing was carried out using PBMCs. These receptors all come from a man aged 35-49 years in good health and CMV-seropositive.

V gene TRBV15 combines with J gene TRBJ2-7; D unclear. The CDR3 runs 13 residues. Germline-derived CDR1 and CDR2 are LNHNV and YYDKDF (reference sequence). Deletions cut 0 bases from V and 1 base from J, with 4 bases between. CDR3 in amino acids: CATSRESSYEQYF. CDR3 DNA: TGTGCCACCAGCAGAGAATCGTCCTACGAGCAGTACTTC.

The V call is TRBV7-2, the J call TRBJ2-2, with D unclear. V was cut by 5 bases and J by 4 bases, with 14 bases left in between. This CDR3 has 15 amino acids. In germline, CDR1 is SGHTA, CDR2 FQGNSA. CDR3 sequence: CASSPPGVGTGELFF. DNA of the CDR3: TGTGCCAGCAGCCCCCCCGGAGTAGGCACCGGGGAGCTGTTTTTT.

The chain uses TRBV7-2 and TRBJ2-2; 7 nucleotides match TRBD2. The CDR3 is made up of 16 amino acids. Trimming cost V 4 bases and J 4 bases; bases outside gene matches: 9. The V gene's germline CDR1 is SGHTA and CDR2 FQGNSA. CDR3 DNA: TGTGCCAGCAGCTCGAGAAGGGGAGGGAGCACCGGGGAGCTGTTTTTT. This encodes CASSSRRGGSTGELFF. Filled out from reference TRBV7-2 and TRBJ2-2, the complete variable domain reads GAGVSQSPSNKVTEKGKDVELRCDPISGHTALYWYRQSLGQGLEFLIYFQGNSAPDKSGLPSDRFSAERTGGSVSTLTIQRTQQEDSAVYLCASSSRRGGSTGELFFGEGSRLTVL.

This rearrangement joins TRBV19 to TRBJ1-5; D is unclear. This CDR3 is built from 13 residues. In germline, CDR1 is LNHDA, CDR2 SQIVND (reference sequence). The V gene lost 6 bases and the J gene lost 1 base, with 7 bases spanning the gap. DNA for the CDR3: TGTGCCAGTAGGGCTAGGAGCAATCAGCCCCAGCATTTT. Residues: CASRARSNQPQHF.

V is TRBV29-1 and J is TRBJ1-2; D possibly corresponds to TRBD1 (5 bases). The CDR3 sequence is 11 residues long. V was cut by 3 bases and J by 4 bases, with 6 bases left in between. Germline V gene lookup returns CDR1 SQVTM and CDR2 ANQGSEA. CDR3 loop: CSVDRVYGYTF. CDR3 nucleotides: TGCAGCGTTGACAGGGTCTATGGCTACACCTTC.

In this sample, this clone turned up once. This chain joins TRBV7-2 and TRBJ2-2; 8 bases map to TRBD2. The CDR3 loop spans 17 amino acids. Trimming removed 4 bases from V and 7 bases from J; junction bases left unmatched: 14. CDR1 and CDR2 from the germline V gene are SGHTA and FQGNSA. The CDR3 nucleotides are TGTGCCAGCAGCTCAACCGGCTCCCTCGCGGGGGGCGGGGAGCTGTTTTTT. As protein: CASSSTGSLAGGGELFF.

This sequence joins TRBV10-3 and TRBJ1-5; the match to TRBD1 covers 7 bases. The germline CDR1 and CDR2 sequences are ENHRY and SYGVKD. The CDR3 contains 14 residues. Unmatched junction bases numbered 11, after V lost 4 bases and J lost 11 bases. As DNA, the CDR3 is TGTGCCATCAGTGGAGACCAGGGGGGTGCTTCCCAGCATTTT. Residues: CAISGDQGGASQHF.

The chain is built from TRBV2 and TRBJ1-3; the match to TRBD1 covers 10 bases. J gave up 4 bases and V 9 bases, and 6 bases lay outside the gene matches. Germline CDR1 SNHLY, CDR2 FYNNEI. CDR3 length: 14 amino acids. CDR3 sequence reads: CARSDRGIGNTIYF. The CDR3 bases are TGTGCCAGGTCGGACAGGGGGATCGGAAACACCATATATTTT.

The CDR3 DNA reads TGTGCCAGCAGTTTACAGGAACATCAGCCCCAGCATTTT. Encoded protein: CASSLQEHQPQHF. The J gene is TRBJ1-5, the V gene TRBV27; D gene ambiguous. Per the germline V gene, CDR1 is MNHEY and CDR2 is SMNVEV (reference sequence). The CDR3 extends over 13 amino acids. V lost 2 bases, J lost 5 bases, and 7 bases lay in between.

This clone was seen a few times. V usage is TRBV4-2 and J usage is TRBJ2-7; weak D call: TRBD2 (6 bases). The length of the CDR3 is 16 residues. CDR1 LGHNA and CDR2 YNFKEQ come from the germline V gene. The V end lost 4 bases, the J end lost 4 bases, and 20 bases lay between the germline ends. The CDR3 nucleotides are TGTGCCAGCAGCCGAGAGGAGGGACTCCCTTCGTACGAGCAGTACTTC. Translated: CASSREEGLPSYEQYF.

This clone was found once. The chain has TRBV28 and TRBJ2-7; D is perhaps TRBD1 (6 bases). The germline CDR1 and CDR2 sequences are MDHEN and SYDVKM. V lost 2 bases and J 3 bases, leaving 14 bases between the germline ends. There are 15 residues in the CDR3. DNA of the CDR3: TGTGCCAGCAGTTTACGTCCTGGGGGCGGCTACGAGCAGTACTTC. The encoded protein is CASSLRPGGGYEQYF.

The V gene is TRBV19, the J gene TRBJ2-1; D perhaps matches TRBD2 (6 bases). Germline CDR1 is LNHDA and CDR2 is SQIVND (reference sequence). V was cut by 7 bases and J by 2 bases, with 15 bases left in between. The CDR3 consists of 15 residues. The CDR3 DNA sequence: TGTGCCAGTAAGAAAGGTAGCGGCACCTACAATGAGCAGTTCTTC. Its translation: CASKKGSGTYNEQFF.

The chain uses TRBV5-1 and TRBJ2-1, with 7 bases matching TRBD2. CDR3 size: 15 residues. Germline V gene data show CDR1 as SGHRS and CDR2 as YFSETQ. Losses at the gene ends were 0 bases for V and 4 bases for J; bases not matched to a gene: 4. The CDR3: CASSLGEGPYNEQFF. CDR3 in DNA: TGCGCCAGCAGCTTGGGGGAGGGCCCGTACAATGAGCAGTTCTTC.

The chain combines TRBV4-1 with TRBJ2-2; perhaps TRBD1 as D (5 bases). CDR1 and CDR2 from the germline V gene are MGHRA and YSYEKL. V was clipped by 0 bases and J by 0 bases, with 11 bases between them. The CDR3 is 17 amino acids. The chain's CDR3 is CASSQDRGTSNTGELFF. In nucleotides, the CDR3 is TGCGCCAGCAGCCAAGATAGGGGTACCTCGAACACCGGGGAGCTGTTTTTT.

V gene TRBV10-3 combines with J gene TRBJ2-5, with 8 bases aligning to TRBD2. CDR1 is ENHRY, CDR2 SYGVKD, per germline. Trimming at V came to 8 bases and at J to 1 base, leaving 6 bases not matched to a gene. The CDR3 has 14 residues. The CDR3 nucleotides are TGTGCCATCTCTGCTAGCGGGTCCCAAGAGACCCAGTACTTC. Translated: CAISASGSQETQYF.

CDR3 loop: CATSAVPSTDTQYF. In DNA form, the CDR3 reads TGTGCCACCTCAGCGGTCCCTAGCACAGATACGCAGTATTTT. This chain connects TRBV28 to TRBJ2-3; D might be TRBD2 (5 bases). Trimming pared 10 bases from V and 0 bases from J, leaving 14 bases between. Germline-derived CDR1 and CDR2 are MDHEN and SYDVKM. The CDR3 runs 14 residues.

The rearrangement joins TRBV18 to TRBJ1-4; 9 nucleotides line up with TRBD1. The CDR3 spans 15 residues. Germline-derived CDR1 and CDR2 are KGHSH and LQKENI. Trimming removed 4 bases from V and 7 bases from J; junction bases left unmatched: 7. Written as DNA, the CDR3 is TGTGCCAGCTCACTCGCGGGGACAGGGAGTGAAAAACTGTTTTTT. This codes for CASSLAGTGSEKLFF. Based on the CDR3 plus reference TRBV18 and TRBJ1-4, the full variable domain is NAGVMQNPRHLVRRRGQEARLRCSPMKGHSHVYWYRQLPEEGLKFMVYLQKENIIDESGMPKERFSAEFPKEGPSILRIQQVVRGDSAAYFCASSLAGTGSEKLFFGSGTQLSVL.

Note on this clone: One junction end disagrees with the germline gene, perhaps due to a read error. The V gene is TRBV7-9, the J gene TRBJ2-3, with TRBD2 identical over 7 bases. Germline CDR1 reads SEHNR; CDR2 reads FQNEAQ (reference sequence). There are 13 residues in the CDR3. CDR3 nucleotide sequence: TGTGCCACCAGCACTAGCGGCACAGATACGCAGTATTTT. Its protein product is CATSTSGTDTQYF.

This clone was recorded only once. The chain uses TRBV18 and TRBJ2-7; 8 nucleotides match TRBD1. This CDR3 contains 16 residues. Germline CDR1 reads KGHSH; CDR2 reads LQKENI. V shed 0 bases, J shed 6 bases, and the junction held 10 bases outside the gene matches. Here the CDR3 reads CASSPPRTGPGGEQYF. CDR3 in DNA: TGTGCCAGCTCACCACCGAGGACAGGGCCCGGAGGCGAGCAGTACTTC.

The chain couples TRBV9 to TRBJ2-5; 10 nucleotides agree with TRBD2. With V trimmed by 1 base and J by 5 bases, 2 bases remained unmatched. Germline lookup yields CDR1 SGDLS and CDR2 YYNGEE. The CDR3 consists of 14 residues. CDR3 nucleotides: TGTGCCAGCAGCGTAACTAGCGGGATTGAGACCCAGTACTTC. Translated, it gives CASSVTSGIETQYF.